One sample yielded the 10 T cell receptor beta chains listed below, sequenced in a study of CD8 T cells in ankylosing spondylitis. TCRdb re-derived calls from the 5' RACE reads in MiXCR, one entry per CDR3 protein. There are 25,000 to 35,000 distinct CDR3 sequences in the sample; roughly 33% occur only once, and less than 55% lies in the top ten. Sequencing was done on a sample of synovial fluid, either unsorted or a sorted T cell fraction (not recorded which). These receptors were taken from a male donor with ankylosing spondylitis.

This clonotype was seen a handful of times. This chain joins TRBV7-8 and TRBJ2-1; D might be TRBD1 (6 bases). V gave up 5 bases and J gave up 6 bases, with 11 bases separating them. This CDR3 is 13 amino acids long. CDR1 SGHVS and CDR2 FQNEAQ come from the germline V gene. CDR3: CASSVRGSNEQFF. The CDR3 DNA is TGTGCCAGCAGCGTCAGGGGTTCCAATGAGCAGTTCTTC.

The V gene is TRBV10-2, the J gene TRBJ2-1, with 8 bases matching TRBD2. The germline gives CDR1 WSHSY, CDR2 SAAADI. The junction had 21 bases not matched to a gene; V was cut back by 6 bases and J by 5 bases. CDR3 length: 19 amino acids. CDR3 loop: CASSYYFPRIAGTDNEQFF. The CDR3 DNA reads TGCGCCAGCAGCTACTACTTCCCCAGGATAGCGGGAACGGACAATGAGCAGTTCTTC.

This clonotype was seen only a few times. The gene calls are TRBV3-1 and TRBJ2-7; 14 nucleotides match TRBD2. V was pared by 4 bases and J by 6 bases, with 11 bases of the junction left unmatched. The CDR3 loop spans 17 amino acids. From germline, CDR1 is LGHDT and CDR2 YNNKEL (reference sequence). CDR3 nucleotide sequence: TGTGCCAGCAGCCTCGGGACTAGCGGGGGAACATCCGGCGAGCAGTACTTC. The encoded protein is CASSLGTSGGTSGEQYF.

The V gene is TRBV11-3, the J gene TRBJ2-3; D possibly corresponds to TRBD2 (5 bases). CDR1 is SGHNT, CDR2 YENEEA, per germline. The CDR3 consists of 16 residues. V lost 5 bases to trimming and J lost 3 bases, with 18 bases between them. The CDR3: CASSLLAISETDTQYF. CDR3 bases: TGTGCCAGCAGCCTCCTGGCGATTAGCGAAACAGATACGCAGTATTTT.

This chain uses TRBV7-3 with TRBJ1-5; D gene ambiguous. The CDR3 consists of 16 residues. V lost 5 bases, J lost 4 bases, and 18 bases lay in between. The germline V gene encodes CDR1 SGHTA and CDR2 FQGTGA. The CDR3 region has the DNA TGTGCCAGCAGCCGGGGTGGGTTTTTGGAGAATCAGCCCCAGCATTTT. Protein sequence: CASSRGGFLENQPQHF.

In this sample, this clonotype turned up a few times. V usage is TRBV10-2 and J usage is TRBJ2-2; a possible D gene is TRBD2 (8 bases). Germline CDR1 WSHSY, CDR2 SAAADI. Trimming removed 10 bases at V and 7 bases at J, with 19 bases between. This CDR3 has 14 amino acids. The CDR3 DNA is TGCGCCACCGCCCACGGGGGGGACAGCGGGGAGCTGTTTTTT. Its protein product is CATAHGGDSGELFF.

This clonotype was observed many times. The rearrangement joins TRBV4-2 to TRBJ2-1, with unresolved D. The CDR3 covers 16 residues. Germline V gene lookup returns CDR1 LGHNA and CDR2 YNFKEQ. Trimming took 0 bases from V and 4 from J, leaving 13 bases between them. The CDR3 sequence: CASSQDVGVGYNEQFF. Here the CDR3 DNA reads TGTGCCAGCAGCCAAGACGTTGGGGTAGGTTACAATGAGCAGTTCTTC.

This clonotype was recorded at least ten times. This chain links TRBV24-1 with TRBJ2-1, with TRBD2 matching 9 bases. Germline CDR1 reads KGHDR; CDR2 reads SFDVKD. The V gene end was trimmed by 4 bases and the J gene end by 1 base; junction bases not matched to a gene: 13. There are 19 residues in the CDR3. The CDR3 here is CATSDQTSGGSRSYNEQFF. The DNA for the CDR3 is TGTGCCACCAGTGACCAGACTAGCGGCGGTTCTCGTTCCTACAATGAGCAGTTCTTC.

The chain is built from TRBV7-9 and TRBJ1-1, with D unclear. The CDR3 spans 12 residues. V lost 5 bases and J lost 6, with 10 bases in between. Germline loops: CDR1 SEHNR, CDR2 FQNEAQ (reference sequence). In DNA form, the CDR3 reads TGTGCCAGCAGCCCTACGACGGCTGAAGCTTTCTTT. Amino acid sequence: CASSPTTAEAFF.

This chain joins TRBV7-2 and TRBJ2-7, with 8 bases identical to TRBD1. Germline assignment: CDR1 SGHTA and CDR2 FQGNSA. The CDR3 sequence is 15 residues long. The ends lost 2 bases at V and 5 bases at J; junction bases unmatched: 8. The CDR3 sequence: CASSLIGQGLNEQYV. CDR3 sequence (DNA): TGTGCCAGCAGCTTAATCGGACAGGGTTTAAACGAGCAGTACGTC.